What follows are 27 T cell receptor beta chains derived from one specimen sequenced in a study of blood T cell repertoires in COVID-19. Some clones are missing from TCRdb's copy, which holds only in-frame ones; the method was immunoSEQ multiplex PCR. This sample yields fewer than 250,000 clones, of which 70% to 90% are seen a single time; less than 7.5% belongs to the top ten. Source material: peripheral blood. The receptors come from a woman aged 40 to 50 who had recovered from COVID-19.

The chain couples TRBV30 to TRBJ1-5; no clear D gene. This CDR3 comprises 12 residues. Trimming removed 3 bases at V and 2 bases at J, with 5 bases between. Germline V gene sequence: CDR1 GTSNPN, CDR2 SVGIG (reference sequence). As DNA, the CDR3 is TGTGCCTGGAGACTGGGCAATCAGCCCCAGCATTTT. This sequence encodes CAWRLGNQPQHF. The full variable domain, with the rest looked up from reference TRBV30 and TRBJ1-5, is SQTIHQWPATLVQPVGSPLSLECTVEGTSNPNLYWYRQAAGRGLQLLFYSVGIGQISSEVPQNLSASRPQDRQFILSSKKLLLSDSGFYLCAWRLGNQPQHFGDGTRLSIL.

The chain uses TRBV18 and TRBJ2-5; tentative D call: TRBD1 (5 bases). Germline V gives CDR1 KGHSH, CDR2 LQKENI. V was shortened by 2 bases and J by 5 bases, with 12 bases between the two germline ends. CDR3 size: 14 residues. This CDR3 reads CASSPGASAETQYF. CDR3 DNA sequence: TGTGCCAGCTCACCAGGGGCGTCGGCCGAGACCCAGTACTTC.

V and J are TRBV19 and TRBJ2-1, with D hard to call. The CDR3 has 15 residues. CDR1 LNHDA and CDR2 SQIVND come from the germline V gene (reference sequence). Trimming took off 3 bases at V and 0 bases at J, with 9 bases between the two ends. Here the CDR3 reads CASSISRSSYNEQFF. CDR3 coding DNA: TGTGCCAGTAGTATCTCTAGAAGCTCCTACAATGAGCAGTTCTTC.

This clone was found once. V is TRBV18 and J is TRBJ2-2; D is unresolved. This CDR3 comprises 16 residues. CDR1 and CDR2 (germline): KGHSH, LQKENI. V was shortened by 0 bases and J by 0 bases, with 8 bases between the two germline ends. CDR3 nucleotides: TGTGCCAGCTCACCACCGGGCAGAACGAACACCGGGGAGCTGTTTTTT. As protein: CASSPPGRTNTGELFF.

This chain connects TRBV30 to TRBJ2-5, with 8 bases aligning to TRBD2. V was clipped by 4 bases and J by 5 bases; unmatched bases: 15. The germline gives CDR1 GTSNPN, CDR2 SVGIG (reference sequence). This CDR3 is built from 16 residues. The CDR3 coding sequence is TGTGCCTGGATCACGTCCGGGGGGGACCCCTGGGAGACCCAGTACTTC. Translation gives CAWITSGGDPWETQYF.

The chain combines TRBV11-1 with TRBJ2-4; 8 bases line up with TRBD1. V trimming: 5 bases; J trimming: 6 bases; junction bases outside the gene matches: 6. CDR1 and CDR2 from the germline V gene are SGHAT and FQDESV (reference sequence). This CDR3 has 14 amino acids. The CDR3 region has the DNA TGTGCCAGCAGCCGTACAGGGGGTACAAACATTCAGTACTTC. It encodes CASSRTGGTNIQYF.

The chain joins TRBV6-2 or TRBV6-3 to TRBJ2-7; D is possibly TRBD2 (6 bases). CDR3 size: 17 residues. Trimming removed 6 bases from V and 2 bases from J, with 23 bases in between. Germline CDR1 MNHEY, CDR2 SVGEGT. DNA of the CDR3: TGTGCCAGCAGCCACGCGGGACGGCCCATTAATACCTACGAGCAGTACTTC. Amino acid sequence: CASSHAGRPINTYEQYF.

The CDR3 sequence: CASSQPPGQGKDEQFF. In DNA, the CDR3 is TGCGCCAGCAGCCAACCCCCGGGACAGGGGAAAGATGAGCAGTTCTTC. The chain couples TRBV5-1 to TRBJ2-1; 10 positions agree with TRBD1. Per the germline V gene, CDR1 is SGHRS and CDR2 is YFSETQ. This CDR3 comprises 16 residues. Trimming cost V 4 bases and J 8 bases; bases outside gene matches: 12.

The chain combines TRBV18 with TRBJ1-2, with 7 bases matching TRBD1. V lost 3 bases and J lost 5; bases outside the gene matches: 6. Germline loops: CDR1 KGHSH, CDR2 LQKENI. The CDR3 covers 14 residues. The CDR3 sequence is CASSPTRDSYGYTF. DNA for the CDR3: TGTGCCAGCTCACCCACACGGGACAGTTATGGCTACACCTTC.

The rearrangement uses TRBV24-1 and TRBJ2-4; 8 positions match TRBD2. The CDR3 covers 15 residues. In germline, CDR1 is KGHDR, CDR2 SFDVKD. The V and J ends lost 4 bases and 9 bases, in that order; junction bases with no gene match: 10. This CDR3 reads CATSERTSPPGIQYF. The CDR3 coding sequence is TGTGCCACCAGTGAGCGGACTAGCCCTCCGGGCATTCAGTACTTC.

The V and J genes are TRBV5-1 and TRBJ2-3; tentatively, D is TRBD1 (5 bases). The CDR3 spans 15 residues. CDR1 and CDR2 (germline): SGHRS, YFSETQ. Trimming pared 2 bases from V and 5 bases from J, leaving 15 bases between. DNA for the CDR3: TGCGCCAGCAGCTTAAGGGGTCAGGTGATAGATACGCAGTATTTT. Translated: CASSLRGQVIDTQYF.

CDR3: CASSLVSLGEQYF. As DNA, the CDR3 is TGTGCCAGCAGTTTGGTCTCACTCGGCGAGCAGTACTTC. V and J are TRBV27 and TRBJ2-7; D remains ambiguous. CDR1 MNHEY and CDR2 SMNVEV come from the germline V gene (reference sequence). Trimming shortened V by 3 bases and J by 6 bases, and 12 bases separated the two germline ends. The CDR3 extends over 13 amino acids.

This rearrangement joins TRBV6-1 to TRBJ1-1; D unclear. Trimming pared 0 bases from V and 8 bases from J, leaving 7 bases between. The CDR3 consists of 12 residues. Germline CDR1 MNHNS, CDR2 SASEGT. The CDR3 region has the DNA TGTGCCAGCAGTGAAGCAGCGCGCGAAGCTTTCTTT. This translates into CASSEAAREAFF.

The V and J genes are TRBV29-1 and TRBJ1-3, with a weak D call TRBD1 (6 bases). Trimming stripped 4 bases from V and 8 bases from J, with 12 bases between. The CDR3 is 12 amino acids. Germline V gene data show CDR1 as SQVTM and CDR2 as ANQGSEA. CDR3 loop: CSVAPGADTIYF. The DNA for the CDR3 is TGCAGCGTTGCCCCAGGGGCGGACACCATATATTTT.

This clone came up once. The chain couples TRBV10-3 to TRBJ2-5, with 15 bases identical to TRBD2. J lost 4 bases, V lost 0 bases, and 3 bases had no gene match. This CDR3 region has 17 residues. The germline V gene encodes CDR1 ENHRY and CDR2 SYGVKD. The CDR3 here is CAISESRGLAGGETQYF. CDR3 DNA sequence: TGTGCCATCAGTGAGTCGCGGGGACTAGCGGGAGGAGAGACCCAGTACTTC.

This rearrangement joins TRBV18 to TRBJ1-4; D remains unclear. The CDR3 sequence is 14 residues long. The germline gives CDR1 KGHSH, CDR2 LQKENI. V lost 1 base and J 8 bases, leaving 11 bases between the germline ends. Written as DNA, the CDR3 is TGTGCCAGCTCACCACGAGGGTCTGCGGAAAAACTGTTTTTT. Protein: CASSPRGSAEKLFF.

The rearrangement uses TRBV19 and TRBJ2-1; the match to TRBD2 covers 14 bases. Trimming at V came to 6 bases and at J to 4 bases, leaving 8 bases not matched to a gene. Germline CDR1 is LNHDA and CDR2 is SQIVND (reference sequence). The CDR3 spans 17 residues. CDR3 residues: CASRDLGLAGVYNEQFF. As DNA, the CDR3 is TGTGCCAGTAGAGACCTGGGACTAGCGGGAGTATACAATGAGCAGTTCTTC.

The chain is built from TRBV3-1 (or the pseudogene TRBV3-2) and TRBJ1-2, with D possibly being TRBD1 (5 bases). The CDR3 covers 14 residues. Trimming stripped 0 bases from V and 4 bases from J, with 9 bases between. CDR1 is LGHDT, CDR2 YNNKEL, per germline (reference sequence). The CDR3 DNA follows: TGTGCCAGCAGCCAAGAAGGGGTGAGCTATGGCTACACCTTC. It is translated as CASSQEGVSYGYTF.

This CDR3 is CASSDRRTGKNIQYF. CDR3 coding DNA: TGTGCCAGCAGTGATAGAAGGACAGGCAAAAACATTCAGTACTTC. The chain carries TRBV2 and TRBJ2-4; 7 nucleotides agree with TRBD1. Germline lookup yields CDR1 SNHLY and CDR2 FYNNEI. V was clipped by 3 bases and J by 3 bases; unmatched bases: 5. The CDR3 length is 15 residues.

The chain combines TRBV3-1 (or the pseudogene TRBV3-2) with TRBJ2-1; weak D call: TRBD1 (6 bases). Trimming took 4 bases from V and 8 from J, leaving 18 bases between them. This CDR3 region has 15 residues. Germline V gene data show CDR1 as LGHDT and CDR2 as YNNKEL (reference sequence). The CDR3 region is CASSPTGRYRYEQFF. CDR3 nucleotide sequence: TGTGCCAGCAGCCCGACAGGACGTTATCGGTATGAGCAGTTCTTC.

This rearrangement joins TRBV18 to TRBJ1-6; 7 bases fit TRBD1. CDR1 and CDR2 (germline): KGHSH, LQKENI. The CDR3 loop spans 15 amino acids. V was pared by 6 bases and J by 10 bases, with 12 bases of the junction left unmatched. The CDR3 region is CASSPGQQSTSPLHF. The CDR3 DNA reads as TGTGCCAGCTCCCCGGGACAGCAATCAACGTCACCCCTCCACTTT.

This rearrangement joins TRBV7-9 to TRBJ1-2; weak D call: TRBD1 (6 bases). This CDR3 has 14 amino acids. Per the germline V gene, CDR1 is SEHNR and CDR2 is FQNEAQ (reference sequence). V was pared by 5 bases and J by 6 bases, with 16 bases between. The chain's CDR3 is CASSPLVGQHGYTF. The CDR3 DNA reads TGTGCCAGCAGCCCCCTCGTGGGACAACATGGCTACACCTTC.

V gene TRBV29-1 combines with J gene TRBJ2-3, with 9 bases fitting TRBD2. V trimming: 6 bases; J trimming: 0 bases; junction bases outside the gene matches: 13. Germline CDR1 reads SQVTM; CDR2 reads ANQGSEA. This CDR3 is 17 amino acids long. In DNA form, the CDR3 reads TGCAGCGTGAGGGGGCTAGCGGGGTTGGGTAGCACAGATACGCAGTATTTT. Protein product: CSVRGLAGLGSTDTQYF.

This sequence joins TRBV4-2 and TRBJ2-1; 9 bases are a match to TRBD2. V trimming: 2 bases; J trimming: 4 bases; junction bases outside the gene matches: 3. The CDR3 runs 15 residues. CDR1 is LGHNA and CDR2 is YNFKEQ in the germline V gene. CDR3 protein: CASSQSLAGYNEQFF. CDR3 sequence (DNA): TGTGCCAGCAGCCAATCCCTAGCGGGATACAATGAGCAGTTCTTC.

The V call is TRBV7-2, the J call TRBJ2-7, with 10 bases aligning to TRBD2. This CDR3 contains 15 residues. The J segment lost 4 bases and the V segment lost 1 base, leaving 4 bases of the junction unmatched. Germline V gene lookup returns CDR1 SGHTA and CDR2 FQGNSA. CDR3 in amino acids: CASSLELAGRYEQYF. As DNA, the CDR3 is TGTGCCAGCAGCTTAGAACTAGCGGGAAGGTACGAGCAGTACTTC.

This clone was recorded at least ten times. The genes are TRBV7-9 and TRBJ1-6; D is undetermined. Per germline, CDR1 SEHNR and CDR2 FQNEAQ (reference sequence). CDR3 length: 13 residues. Trimming removed 5 bases from V and 7 bases from J, with 9 bases in between. CDR3 loop: CASSPAGNSPLHF. The CDR3 nucleotides are TGTGCCAGCAGCCCCGCGGGGAATTCACCCCTCCACTTT.

V gene TRBV10-3 combines with J gene TRBJ2-2; 14 bases agree with TRBD2. The V segment lost 7 bases and the J segment 7 bases; nucleotides outside the gene matches: 2. The CDR3 length is 14 residues. Germline V lookup: CDR1 ENHRY, CDR2 SYGVKD. CDR3 sequence (DNA): TGTGCCATCACCGGGACTAGCGGGAGCGGGGAGCTGTTTTTT. Amino acids: CAITGTSGSGELFF.